A selection of T cell receptor beta chains follows, all from one sample in a study of cytomegalovirus exposure and HLA in healthy donors. Assay: immunoSEQ multiplex PCR; the TCRdb copy retains only in-frame clones and omits some. The data hold over 100,000 clones, with more than 60% observed a single time. Sequencing used PBMCs. These receptors were taken from a woman aged 40 to 50 in good health and CMV-seropositive. Both conserved end residues are part of each CDR3. A D gene is named only where the DNA matches it firmly. Clone size is not always given. Where it is, it says once, few, many or a class for expanded clones.

J gene,clone size,D gene,V gene,CDR3 protein,CDR3 DNA
TRBJ2-3,once,TRBD2,TRBV10-2,CASSESASGGLVDTQYF,TGCGCCAGCAGTGAGTCAGCTAGCGGGGGGCTAGTGGATACGCAGTATTTT
TRBJ2-7,.,.,TRBV28,CASSTAGPSYEQYF,TGTGCCAGCAGTACCGCGGGGCCCTCCTACGAGCAGTACTTC
TRBJ2-7,.,.,TRBV30,CAWSSFTGYEQYF,TGTGCCTGGAGTAGCTTCACAGGGTACGAGCAGTACTTC
TRBJ1-2,few,.,TRBV5-1,CASSLSDFYGYTF,TGCGCCAGCAGCTTAAGCGATTTCTATGGCTACACCTTC
TRBJ1-2,.,TRBD1,TRBV6-5,CASRRQGSDYGYTF,TGTGCCAGCAGGAGACAGGGGAGTGACTATGGCTACACCTTC
TRBJ1-1,.,TRBD1,TRBV10-3,CAISDPGTVNTEAFF,TGTGCCATCAGTGACCCCGGGACAGTGAACACTGAAGCTTTCTTT
TRBJ1-2,.,TRBD1,TRBV13,CASSSPSTGLHYGYTF,TGTGCCAGCAGCTCTCCATCGACAGGGCTCCACTATGGCTACACCTTC
TRBJ2-7,.,TRBD2,TRBV5-5,CASSLGEVAGGNSYEQYF,TGTGCCAGCAGCTTGGGAGAGGTGGCGGGGGGGAACTCCTACGAGCAGTACTTC
TRBJ2-1,.,TRBD1,TRBV7-3,CASSSGTGSSYEQFF,TGTGCCAGCAGCTCCGGGACAGGGAGCAGCTATGAGCAGTTCTTC
TRBJ2-7,.,TRBD1,TRBV11-2,CASSLVFGTGVNEQYF,TGTGCCAGCAGCTTAGTTTTCGGGACAGGGGTCAACGAGCAGTACTTC
TRBJ1-3,few,.,TRBV19,CASSTSSGVGNTIYF,TGTGCCAGTAGTACCTCCAGCGGGGTCGGAAACACCATATATTTT
TRBJ1-3,.,.,TRBV9,CASSVGGGLVGNTIYF,TGTGCCAGCAGCGTAGGCGGGGGTTTGGTGGGAAACACCATATATTTT
TRBJ2-7,.,.,TRBV28,CASSPGSAYEQYF,TGTGCCAGCAGTCCGGGGTCCGCCTACGAGCAGTACTTC
TRBJ2-7,few,.,TRBV5-4,CASSSFDRLSYEQYF,TGTGCCAGCAGCTCTTTTGACAGGCTCTCCTACGAGCAGTACTTC
TRBJ2-7,.,.,TRBV7-2,CASSLGQPYEQYF,TGTGCCAGCAGCCTGGGGCAACCTTACGAGCAGTACTTC
TRBJ2-7,.,.,TRBV28,CASSFGSPGQTYEQYF,TGTGCCAGCAGTTTTGGCTCTCCGGGACAAACTTACGAGCAGTACTTC
TRBJ1-1,.,.,TRBV2,CASRTDMNTEAFF,TGTGCCAGCAGAACAGACATGAACACTGAAGCTTTCTTT
TRBJ1-1,.,TRBD1,TRBV28,CASSSRDRLLEAFF,TGTGCCAGCAGTTCTCGGGACAGGCTTCTCGAAGCTTTCTTT
TRBJ1-5,.,TRBD1,TRBV5-6,CASSTGQGGNQPQHF,TGTGCCAGCAGCACCGGACAGGGTGGCAATCAGCCCCAGCATTTT
TRBJ2-1,.,.,TRBV11-2,CATPASTSIAGNEQFF,TGTGCCACCCCCGCTTCGACTAGTATAGCTGGAAATGAGCAGTTCTTC
TRBJ1-1,.,TRBD1,TRBV29-1,CSVGQGSSEAFF,TGCAGCGTGGGACAGGGGTCATCTGAAGCTTTCTTT
TRBJ1-1,.,.,TRBV6-6,CASSYSSNTEAFF,TGTGCCAGCAGTTACTCTAGTAACACTGAAGCTTTCTTT
TRBJ2-1,.,.,TRBV10-3,CAISEDVRGNEQFF,TGTGCCATCAGTGAGGATGTGCGTGGCAATGAGCAGTTCTTC
TRBJ2-3,.,.,TRBV5-4,CASSLGPTSVYSTDTQYF,TGTGCCAGCAGCTTGGGGCCAACGAGCGTCTATAGCACAGATACGCAGTATTTT
TRBJ2-6,.,.,TRBV4-1,CASSQDVQGISGANVLTF,TGCGCCAGCAGCCAAGATGTCCAGGGGATATCGGGGGCCAACGTCCTGACTTTC
TRBJ1-1,once,.,TRBV30,CAWKRLTGLETEAFF,TGTGCCTGGAAACGACTAACAGGGCTTGAAACTGAAGCTTTCTTT
TRBJ1-1,.,TRBD1,TRBV2,CASSGDGQVNSAFF,TGTGCCAGCAGTGGAGACGGACAGGTCAATTCGGCTTTCTTT
TRBJ2-3,few,TRBD1,TRBV13,CASSRGTGTQYF,TGTGCCAGCAGCCGCGGGACAGGGACGCAGTATTTT
TRBJ2-3,.,TRBD1,TRBV7-9,CASSFRQGARTDTQYF,TGTGCCAGCAGCTTTCGACAGGGGGCTCGCACAGATACGCAGTATTTT
TRBJ2-7,.,TRBD1,TRBV6-6,CASSYGRDRERYRYF,TGTGCCAGCAGTTACGGAAGGGACAGGGAAAGATATAGGTACTTC
TRBJ1-1,once,.,TRBV29-1,CSVEGRLLEAFF,TGCAGCGTTGAAGGGCGGTTGTTGGAAGCTTTCTTT
TRBJ2-3,.,.,TRBV6-5,CASSYGGGRTDTQYF,TGTGCCAGCAGTTACGGGGGGGGGCGCACAGATACGCAGTATTTT
TRBJ2-3,.,.,TRBV19,CASSRDSSNTQYF,TGTGCCAGTAGCAGAGACTCTTCAAATACGCAGTATTTT
TRBJ1-5,.,TRBD1,TRBV10-3,CAISESMVGQMNQPQHF,TGTGCCATCAGTGAGTCGATGGTGGGACAGATGAATCAGCCCCAGCATTTT
TRBJ1-2,.,TRBD1,TRBV5-1,CASSPGQGSNYGYTF,TGCGCCAGCAGCCCGGGACAGGGGTCCAACTATGGCTACACCTTC
TRBJ2-3,.,.,TRBV5-1,CASSLAVGDTQYF,TGCGCCAGCAGCTTGGCGGTCGGGGATACGCAGTATTTT
TRBJ2-5,.,TRBD2,TRBV7-9,CASSTPGTSGGQETQYF,TGTGCCAGCAGCACTCCCGGGACTAGCGGGGGGCAAGAGACCCAGTACTTC
TRBJ1-1,.,TRBD1,TRBV4-2,CASSQGDREYTEAFF,TGTGCCAGCAGCCAAGGAGACAGGGAATACACTGAAGCTTTCTTT
TRBJ1-4,.,TRBD1,TRBV19,CASSTGTASNEKLFF,TGTGCCAGTAGTACCGGGACAGCCTCTAATGAAAAACTGTTTTTT
TRBJ2-3,.,TRBD1,TRBV9,CASSETGTAPTDTQYF,TGTGCCAGCAGCGAAACCGGGACAGCCCCCACAGATACGCAGTATTTT
TRBJ1-6,.,.,TRBV5-6,CASSLATGSNSPLHF,TGTGCCAGCAGCTTGGCAACTGGTTCTAATTCACCCCTCCACTTT